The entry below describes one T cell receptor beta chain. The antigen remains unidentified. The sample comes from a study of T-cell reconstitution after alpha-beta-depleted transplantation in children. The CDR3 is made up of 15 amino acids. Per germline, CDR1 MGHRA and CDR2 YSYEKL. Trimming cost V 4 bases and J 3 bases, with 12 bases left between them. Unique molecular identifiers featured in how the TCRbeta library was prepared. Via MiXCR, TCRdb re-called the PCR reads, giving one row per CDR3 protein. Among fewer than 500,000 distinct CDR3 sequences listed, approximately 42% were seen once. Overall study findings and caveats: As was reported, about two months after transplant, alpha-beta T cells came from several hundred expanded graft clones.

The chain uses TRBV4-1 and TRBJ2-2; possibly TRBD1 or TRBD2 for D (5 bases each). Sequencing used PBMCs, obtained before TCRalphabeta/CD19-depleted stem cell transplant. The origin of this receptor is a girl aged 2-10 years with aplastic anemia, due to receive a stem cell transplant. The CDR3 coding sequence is TGCGCCAGCAGCCGCACCGGGACCGACACCGGGGAGCTGTTTTTT. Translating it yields CASSRTGTDTGELFF.